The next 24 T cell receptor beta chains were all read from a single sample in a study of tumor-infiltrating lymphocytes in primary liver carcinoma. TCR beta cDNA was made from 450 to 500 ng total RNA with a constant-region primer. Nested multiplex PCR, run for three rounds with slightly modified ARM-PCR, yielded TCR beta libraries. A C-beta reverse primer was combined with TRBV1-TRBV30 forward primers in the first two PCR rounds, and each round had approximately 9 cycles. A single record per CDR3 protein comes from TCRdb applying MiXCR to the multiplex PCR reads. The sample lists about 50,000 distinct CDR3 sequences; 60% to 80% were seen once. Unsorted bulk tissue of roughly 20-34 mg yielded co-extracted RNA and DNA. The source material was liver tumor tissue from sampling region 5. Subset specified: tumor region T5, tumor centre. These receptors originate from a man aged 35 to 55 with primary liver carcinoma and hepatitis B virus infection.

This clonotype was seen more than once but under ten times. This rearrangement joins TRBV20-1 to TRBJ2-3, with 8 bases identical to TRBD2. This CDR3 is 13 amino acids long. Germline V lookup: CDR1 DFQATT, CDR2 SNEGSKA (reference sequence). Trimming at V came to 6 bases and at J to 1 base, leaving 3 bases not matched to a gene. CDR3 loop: CSAQTSGTDTQYF. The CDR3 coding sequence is TGCAGTGCCCAGACTAGCGGCACAGATACGCAGTATTTT.

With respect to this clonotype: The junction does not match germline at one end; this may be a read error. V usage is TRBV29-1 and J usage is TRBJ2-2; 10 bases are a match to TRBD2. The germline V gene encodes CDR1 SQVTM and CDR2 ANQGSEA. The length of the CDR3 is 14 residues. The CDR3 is CSVQLAGSTGELVF. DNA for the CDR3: TGCAGCGTACAACTAGCGGGAAGCACCGGGGAGCTGGTTTTT.

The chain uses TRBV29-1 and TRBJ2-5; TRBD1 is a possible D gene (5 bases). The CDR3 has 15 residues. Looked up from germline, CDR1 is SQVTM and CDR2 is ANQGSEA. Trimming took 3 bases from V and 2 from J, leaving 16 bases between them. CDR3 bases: TGCAGCGTTGAGCCTGATAAGGGGCGGCAAGAGACCCAGTACTTC. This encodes CSVEPDKGRQETQYF.

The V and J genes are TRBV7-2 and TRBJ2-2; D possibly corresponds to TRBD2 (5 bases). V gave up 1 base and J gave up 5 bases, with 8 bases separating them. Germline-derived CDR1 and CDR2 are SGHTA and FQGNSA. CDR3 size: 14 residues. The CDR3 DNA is TGTGCCAGCAGCTTAGATCCGGGAACCGGGGAGCTGTTTTTT. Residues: CASSLDPGTGELFF.

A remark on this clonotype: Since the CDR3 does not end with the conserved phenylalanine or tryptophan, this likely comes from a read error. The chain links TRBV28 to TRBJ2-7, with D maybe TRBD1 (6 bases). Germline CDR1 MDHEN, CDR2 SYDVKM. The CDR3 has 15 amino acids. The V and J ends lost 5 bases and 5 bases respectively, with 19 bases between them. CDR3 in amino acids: CASSPYGQSRHEQYL. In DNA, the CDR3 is TGTGCCAGCAGTCCTTACGGACAGAGTCGACACGAGCAGTACTTA.

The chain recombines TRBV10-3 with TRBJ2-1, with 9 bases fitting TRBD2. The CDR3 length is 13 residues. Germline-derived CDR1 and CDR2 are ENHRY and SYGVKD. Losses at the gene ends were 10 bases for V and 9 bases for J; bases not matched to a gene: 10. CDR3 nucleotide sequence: TGTGCCACAGTAGCGGGAGAAACAAGTGAGCAGTTCTTC. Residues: CATVAGETSEQFF.

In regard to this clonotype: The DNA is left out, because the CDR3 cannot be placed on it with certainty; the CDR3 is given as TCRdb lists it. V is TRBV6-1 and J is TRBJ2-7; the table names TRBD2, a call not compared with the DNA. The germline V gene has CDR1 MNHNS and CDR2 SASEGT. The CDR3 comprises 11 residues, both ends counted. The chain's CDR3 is CTSSGWASGIF.

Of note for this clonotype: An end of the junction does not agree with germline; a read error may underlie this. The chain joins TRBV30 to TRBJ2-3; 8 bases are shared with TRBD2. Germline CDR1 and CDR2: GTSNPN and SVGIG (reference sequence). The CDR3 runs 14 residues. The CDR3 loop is CAWSRLAFTDTQQF. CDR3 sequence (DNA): TGTGCCTGGAGCCGACTAGCGTTCACAGATACGCAGCAATTT.

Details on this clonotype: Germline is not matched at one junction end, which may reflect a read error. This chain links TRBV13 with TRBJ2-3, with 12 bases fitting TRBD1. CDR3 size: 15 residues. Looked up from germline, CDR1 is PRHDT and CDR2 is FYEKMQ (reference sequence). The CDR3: CAISPGTGGTDTQYF. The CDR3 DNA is TGTGCCATCAGCCCTGGGACAGGGGGCACGGATACGCAGTATTTT.

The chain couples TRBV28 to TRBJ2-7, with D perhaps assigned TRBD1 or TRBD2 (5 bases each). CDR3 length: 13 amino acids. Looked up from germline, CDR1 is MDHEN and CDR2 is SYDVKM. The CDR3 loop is CVSSRDRAYEQYF. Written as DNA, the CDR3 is TGTGTCAGTAGCAGGGACCGCGCCTACGAGCAGTACTTC. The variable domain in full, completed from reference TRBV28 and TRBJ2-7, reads DVKVTQSSRYLVKRTGEKVFLECVQDMDHENMFWYRQDPGLGLRLIYFSYDVKMKEKGDIPEGYSVSREKKERFSLILESASTNQTSMYLCVSSRDRAYEQYFGPGTRLTVT.

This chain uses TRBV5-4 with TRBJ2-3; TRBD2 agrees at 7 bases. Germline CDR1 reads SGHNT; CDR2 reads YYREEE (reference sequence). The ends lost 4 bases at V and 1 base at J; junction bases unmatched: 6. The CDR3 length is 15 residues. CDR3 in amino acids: CASSMATSGTDTQYF. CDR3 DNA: TGTGCCAGCAGCATGGCTACTAGCGGCACAGATACGCAGTATTTT.

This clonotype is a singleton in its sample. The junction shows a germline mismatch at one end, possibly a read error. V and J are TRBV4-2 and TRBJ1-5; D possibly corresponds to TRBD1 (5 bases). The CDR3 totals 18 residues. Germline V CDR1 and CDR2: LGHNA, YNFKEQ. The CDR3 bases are TGTACCAGCAGCCAAGATAAAATTGGTGGGACCTCCAGGCAGCCCCAGCATTTT. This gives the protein CTSSQDKIGGTSRQPQHF.

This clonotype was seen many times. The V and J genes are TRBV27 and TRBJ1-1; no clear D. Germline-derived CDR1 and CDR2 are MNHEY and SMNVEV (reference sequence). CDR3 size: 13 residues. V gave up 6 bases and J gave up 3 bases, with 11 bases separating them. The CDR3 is CASSHMWDTEAFF. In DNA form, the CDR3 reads TGTGCCAGCAGCCATATGTGGGACACTGAAGCTTTCTTT.

The CDR3 sequence: CASGAGEQIGKQYF. The CDR3 coding sequence is TGCGCCAGCGGAGCGGGAGAGCAAATAGGCAAGCAGTACTTC. The chain couples TRBV5-1 to TRBJ2-7; 8 nucleotides agree with TRBD2. Germline V CDR1 and CDR2: SGHRS, YFSETQ. The CDR3 has 14 residues. Trimming removed 7 bases from V and 8 bases from J; junction bases left unmatched: 14. Full variable domain (outside the CDR3, taken from reference TRBV5-1 and TRBJ2-7): KAGVTQTPRYLIKTRGQQVTLSCSPISGHRSVSWYQQTPGQGLQFLFEYFSETQRNKGNFPGRFSGRQFSNSRSEMNVSTLELGDSALYLCASGAGEQIGKQYFGPGTRLTVT.

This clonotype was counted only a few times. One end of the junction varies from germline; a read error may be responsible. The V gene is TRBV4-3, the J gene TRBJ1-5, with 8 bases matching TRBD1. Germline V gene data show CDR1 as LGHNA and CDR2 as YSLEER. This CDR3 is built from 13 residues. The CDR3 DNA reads TGCGCCAGCAGCCGGTCCAGGGGGCAGCCCCAGCACTTT. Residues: CASSRSRGQPQHF.

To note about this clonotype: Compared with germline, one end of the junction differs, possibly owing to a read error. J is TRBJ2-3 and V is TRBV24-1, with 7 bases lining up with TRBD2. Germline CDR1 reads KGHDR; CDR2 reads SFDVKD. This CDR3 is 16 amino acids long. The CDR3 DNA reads TGTGTCACCAGTGGGAGGGCAACGACTAGCACAGATACGCAGTATTTT. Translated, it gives CVTSGRATTSTDTQYF.

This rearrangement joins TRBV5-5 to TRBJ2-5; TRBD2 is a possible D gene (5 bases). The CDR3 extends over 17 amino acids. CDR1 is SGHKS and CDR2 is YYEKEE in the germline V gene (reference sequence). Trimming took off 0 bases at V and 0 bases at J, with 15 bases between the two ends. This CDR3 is CASSLGLARGYQETQYF. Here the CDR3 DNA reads TGTGCCAGCAGCTTGGGGCTAGCAAGAGGGTACCAAGAGACCCAGTACTTC.

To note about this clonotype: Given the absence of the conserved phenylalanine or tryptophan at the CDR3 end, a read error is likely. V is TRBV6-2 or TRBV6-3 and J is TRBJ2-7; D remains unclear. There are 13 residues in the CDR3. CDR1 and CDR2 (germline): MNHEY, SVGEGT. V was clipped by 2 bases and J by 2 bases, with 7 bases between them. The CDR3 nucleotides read TGTGCCAGCAGTTACGAGGTACCCTACGAGCAGTACAAT. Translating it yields CASSYEVPYEQYN.

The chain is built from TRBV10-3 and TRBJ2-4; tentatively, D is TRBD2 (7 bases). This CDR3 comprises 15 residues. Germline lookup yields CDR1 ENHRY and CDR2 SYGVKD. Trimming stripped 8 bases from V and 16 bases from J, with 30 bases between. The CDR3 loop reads CAIREAGGLKNIHYF. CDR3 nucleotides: TGTGCCATCCGGGAGGCCGGGGGCCTCAAAAACATCCATTACTTC.

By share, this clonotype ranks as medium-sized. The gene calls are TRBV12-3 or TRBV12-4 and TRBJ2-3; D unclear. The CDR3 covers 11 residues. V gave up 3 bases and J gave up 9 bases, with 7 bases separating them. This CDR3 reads CASSLRGTQYF. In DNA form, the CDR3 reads TGTGCCAGCAGTTTGCGTGGCACGCAGTATTTT.

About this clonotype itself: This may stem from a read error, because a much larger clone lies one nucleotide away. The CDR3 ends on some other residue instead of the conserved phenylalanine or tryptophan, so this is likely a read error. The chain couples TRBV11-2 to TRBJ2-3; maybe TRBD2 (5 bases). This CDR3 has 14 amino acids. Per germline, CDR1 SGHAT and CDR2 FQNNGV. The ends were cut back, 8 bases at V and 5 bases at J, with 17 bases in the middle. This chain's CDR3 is CASWVKGEGDTQYI. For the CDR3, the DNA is TGTGCCAGCTGGGTGAAGGGTGAGGGAGATACGCAGTATATT.

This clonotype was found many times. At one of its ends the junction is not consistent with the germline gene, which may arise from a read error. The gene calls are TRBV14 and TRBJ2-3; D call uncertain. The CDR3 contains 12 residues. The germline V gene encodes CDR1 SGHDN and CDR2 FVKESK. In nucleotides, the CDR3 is TGTGCCGGCAGCCAAACCACAGATACGCAGTATTTT. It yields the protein CAGSQTTDTQYF. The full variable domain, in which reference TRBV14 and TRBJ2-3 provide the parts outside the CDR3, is EAGVTQFPSHSVIEKGQTVTLRCDPISGHDNLYWYRRVMGKEIKFLLHFVKESKQDESGMPNNRFLAERTGGTYSTLKVQPAELEDSGVYFCAGSQTTDTQYFGPGTRLTVL.

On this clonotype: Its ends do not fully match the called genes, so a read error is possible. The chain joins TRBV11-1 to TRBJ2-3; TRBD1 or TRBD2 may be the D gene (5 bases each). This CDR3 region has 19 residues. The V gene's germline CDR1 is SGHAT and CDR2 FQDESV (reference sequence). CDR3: CASGSGGSSIGARTDTQYF. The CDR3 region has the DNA TGTGCCAGCGGCTCTGGGGGAAGCTCTATTGGAGCCCGCACAGATACGCAGTATTTC.

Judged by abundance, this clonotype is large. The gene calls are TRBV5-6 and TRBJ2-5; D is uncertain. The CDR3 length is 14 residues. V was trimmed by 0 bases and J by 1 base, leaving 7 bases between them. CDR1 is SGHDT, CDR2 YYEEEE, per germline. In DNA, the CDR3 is TGTGCCAGCAGCTTGGAGGCTAGCCAAGAGACCCAGTACTTC. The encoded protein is CASSLEASQETQYF.